There are a few counts of the clone carrying this T cell receptor (beta chain). Antigen unknown. Every patient was untreated before thyroid surgery. This record comes from a study of metastatic and nonmetastatic thyroid tumors. Study summary: The comparison covered peripheral blood and tumor or nodule tissue in malignant and benign thyroid patients. General study findings and limits: TCR beta diversity was reportedly significantly higher in malignant thyroid tumors than benign nodules, in blood and tumor.

Methods used by the authors: CDR3 was compared across clinicopathological groups, and the resulting differences were used to build a distant-metastasis classifier for papillary thyroid cancer. TCRdb re-analyzed the PCR reads using MiXCR. What appears here as the V and J calls and clone size reflects TCRdb's work, not the paper's. The table includes roughly 14,000 clones, approximately 30% detected once. The V gene's germline CDR1 is MGHRA and CDR2 YSYEKL. CDR3 length: 14 residues. The germline V and J ends were trimmed by 3 bases and 1 base, with 9 bases remaining between them. The chain joins TRBV4-1 to TRBJ1-1; D gene unclear. The sequence came from a male donor with papillary thyroid cancer or a benign thyroid nodule (not recorded which). Some clones in this sample may be carry-over from other donors' samples. The sequencing sample was made of tumor tissue. The CDR3 is CASSHRTENTEAFF. The CDR3 coding sequence is TGCGCCAGCAGCCACCGGACGGAGAACACTGAAGCTTTCTTT.